The 2 T cell receptor beta chains reported below all come from one sample, sequenced in a study of PD-1 blockade in mismatch repair-deficient tumors. Profiling relied on immunoSEQ multiplex PCR, and the TCRdb table lists in-frame clones only, not all of them. The sample gives over 800 clones, approximately 62% of which show up once; roughly 12% is in the top ten. Sample time point: archival surgical resection tumor tissue. The specimen was primary tumor tissue, collected from a patient treated with pembrolizumab. These TCRs come from an adult with mismatch repair-deficient cancer.

By its share, this clone is large (0.1 to 1%). The chain has TRBV6-6 and TRBJ1-2, with D tentatively TRBD1 (6 bases). Trimming took off 7 bases at V and 5 bases at J, with 11 bases between the two ends. Germline lookup yields CDR1 MNHNY and CDR2 SVGAGI (reference sequence). This CDR3 comprises 12 residues. The CDR3 protein is CASTAGEYGYTF. In DNA, the CDR3 is TGTGCCAGCACCGCAGGGGAATATGGCTACACCTTC.

This rearrangement joins TRBV10-3 to TRBJ1-2; D is possibly TRBD1 (6 bases). This CDR3 has 12 amino acids. Trimming took off 3 bases at V and 6 bases at J, with 8 bases between the two ends. Germline V gene lookup returns CDR1 ENHRY and CDR2 SYGVKD. The CDR3 DNA follows: TGTGCCATCAGTGAAAACAGGGATGGCTACACCTTC. Its protein product is CAISENRDGYTF.